Listed below are T cell receptor beta chains from one sample, sequenced in a study of blood T cell repertoires in COVID-19. Method: immunoSEQ multiplex PCR; TCRdb's copy keeps in-frame clones and lacks some. The sample has 100,000 or so clones; roughly 92% are singletons. Sequencing used peripheral blood. These receptor sequences come from a man in his sixties or seventies with acute or convalescent COVID-19. CDR3s include the opening cysteine and the closing phenylalanine or tryptophan. The order of the fields is CDR3 length, V gene, D gene, clone size, J gene, CDR3 protein, CDR3 DNA. D genes are given only for firm matches. Expanded clones are given a class, and other clones once, few, many or no size at all.

14,TRBV6-5,.,.,TRBJ1-2,CASSYVGQGGGYTF,TGTGCCAGCAGTTACGTCGGGCAGGGAGGCGGCTACACCTTC
15,TRBV5-1,TRBD1,.,TRBJ1-4,CASSDRDRGDEKLFF,TGCGCCAGCAGCGACCGGGACAGGGGGGATGAAAAACTGTTTTTT
12,TRBV5-1,.,.,TRBJ2-7,CASSLGGAGQYF,TGCGCCAGCAGCTTGGGGGGTGCGGGGCAGTACTTC
16,TRBV28,.,.,TRBJ1-5,CASSKGLQGPNQPQHF,TGTGCCAGCAGTAAGGGACTACAGGGACCCAATCAGCCCCAGCATTTT
14,TRBV5-1,.,.,TRBJ1-2,CASRTSVPNYGYTF,TGCGCCAGCCGTACAAGCGTACCCAACTATGGCTACACCTTC
13,TRBV27,.,.,TRBJ1-2,CASSFQGFDGYTF,TGTGCCAGCAGTTTCCAGGGGTTCGATGGCTACACCTTC
14,TRBV3-1/TRBV3-2,.,.,TRBJ1-1,CASSQARGRTEAFF,TGTGCCAGCAGCCAAGCGCGGGGGCGGACTGAAGCTTTCTTT
15,TRBV2,TRBD1,.,TRBJ2-3,CASRTTGGLTDTQYF,TGTGCCAGCAGGACGACAGGGGGCCTCACAGATACGCAGTATTTT
15,TRBV4-1,.,.,TRBJ1-1,CASSREDIRNTEAFF,TGCGCCAGCAGCCGGGAGGACATTCGGAACACTGAAGCTTTCTTT
13,TRBV18,TRBD1,.,TRBJ2-5,CATKQGAQETQYF,TGTGCCACCAAACAGGGGGCCCAAGAGACCCAGTACTTC
12,TRBV3-1/TRBV3-2,.,.,TRBJ2-7,CASSQARVGQYF,TGTGCCAGCAGCCAAGCCAGGGTGGGTCAGTACTTC
15,TRBV5-8,TRBD2,.,TRBJ2-1,CASSFSGRAYNEQFF,TGTGCCAGCAGTTTCAGCGGGAGGGCCTACAATGAGCAGTTCTTC
14,TRBV27,.,.,TRBJ2-7,CASKGVTGAYEQYF,TGTGCCAGCAAAGGTGTGACTGGCGCCTACGAGCAGTACTTC
14,TRBV29-1,TRBD2,.,TRBJ2-5,CSVGLAGAEETQYF,TGCAGCGTGGGACTAGCGGGAGCAGAGGAGACCCAGTACTTC
13,TRBV10-3,.,.,TRBJ2-3,CAIGGGRTDTQYF,TGTGCCATCGGGGGCGGGCGCACAGATACGCAGTATTTT
15,TRBV19,TRBD1,once,TRBJ1-2,CASMMSGTGGYGYTF,TGTGCCAGTATGATGTCAGGGACAGGGGGCTATGGCTACACCTTC
12,TRBV14,.,.,TRBJ2-1,CASSRGWNEQFF,TGTGCCAGCAGCCGCGGATGGAATGAGCAGTTCTTC
14,TRBV19,TRBD1,.,TRBJ1-5,CASSMGQWNQPQHF,TGTGCCAGTAGTATGGGACAGTGGAATCAGCCCCAGCATTTT
13,TRBV29-1,.,.,TRBJ2-5,CSALRDKGETQYF,TGCAGCGCCCTTCGGGACAAAGGAGAGACCCAGTACTTC
16,TRBV3-1/TRBV3-2,.,.,TRBJ1-1,CASSQGTVRDNTEAFF,TGTGCCAGCAGCCAAGGGACAGTAAGAGACAACACTGAAGCTTTCTTT
20,TRBV10-1,TRBD2,.,TRBJ2-1,CASSIPGLAGGPIVHNEQFF,TGCGCCAGCAGTATCCCGGGACTAGCGGGAGGGCCTATCGTCCACAATGAGCAGTTCTTC
12,TRBV28,.,.,TRBJ1-1,CASSLGVGRCLF,TGTGCCAGCAGTTTAGGTGTGGGCCGCTGTCTCTTT
15,TRBV24-1,.,few,TRBJ2-7,CATSVGGGSSYEQYF,TGTGCCACCAGTGTAGGCGGAGGGAGCTCCTACGAGCAGTACTTC
14,TRBV6-5,.,.,TRBJ2-1,CASSHRTIYNEQFF,TGTGCCAGCAGCCATAGGACTATCTACAATGAGCAGTTCTTC
14,TRBV10-2,.,.,TRBJ2-2,CASRTSQGTGELFF,TGCGCCAGCAGAACGTCCCAGGGAACCGGGGAGCTGTTTTTT
17,TRBV7-9,.,.,TRBJ1-1,CASTPAASSGKNTEAFF,TGTGCCAGCACCCCAGCAGCTTCCTCGGGGAAGAACACTGAAGCTTTCTTT
15,TRBV7-3,.,.,TRBJ1-2,CASSLNPSGSSGYTF,TGTGCCAGCAGCTTAAATCCGTCGGGTTCGAGTGGCTACACCTTC
12,TRBV5-5,.,.,TRBJ2-1,CASLNREDEQFF,TGTGCCAGCTTAAACAGGGAAGATGAGCAGTTCTTC
14,TRBV5-3,.,.,TRBJ2-7,CAPRAPTHPYEQYF,TGTGCTCCGAGGGCTCCAACCCACCCCTACGAGCAGTACTTC
15,TRBV5-1,TRBD1,.,TRBJ2-1,CASSPDRASYNEQFF,TGCGCCAGCAGCCCGGACAGGGCATCCTACAATGAGCAGTTCTTC
15,TRBV11-2,.,.,TRBJ1-3,CASSLEGRLADTIYF,TGTGCCAGCAGCTTAGAGGGGCGGCTCGCGGACACCATATATTTT
15,TRBV28,TRBD2,.,TRBJ2-3,CASSWYSGGTDTQYF,TGTGCCAGCAGTTGGTACTCGGGAGGAACAGATACGCAGTATTTT
14,TRBV5-1,TRBD1,.,TRBJ2-3,CASSFSGGIGTQYF,TGCGCCAGCAGCTTCTCAGGGGGCATCGGTACGCAGTATTTT
14,TRBV29-1,TRBD1,.,TRBJ2-7,CSVATGQGGHEQYF,TGCAGCGTTGCGACGGGACAAGGGGGCCACGAGCAGTACTTC
16,TRBV5-1,TRBD1,.,TRBJ2-7,CASSPELGQAPYEQYF,TGCGCCAGCAGCCCGGAATTGGGACAGGCCCCCTACGAGCAGTACTTC
15,TRBV27,.,.,TRBJ2-3,CASRLPSGSTDTQYF,TGTGCCAGCAGGCTTCCGAGCGGAAGCACAGATACGCAGTATTTT
15,TRBV13,TRBD1,.,TRBJ2-1,CASSPYSGQYNEQFF,TGTGCCAGCAGCCCATACTCGGGACAGTACAATGAGCAGTTCTTC
16,TRBV12-5,.,few,TRBJ1-5,CASGPPGNRANQPQHF,TGTGCTAGTGGTCCTCCAGGGAACAGGGCCAATCAGCCCCAGCATTTT
9,TRBV20-1,.,.,TRBJ2-7,CSAYYEQYF,TGCAGTGCTTACTACGAGCAGTACTTC
16,TRBV7-8,.,.,TRBJ1-2,CASSPLSLRQLYGYTF,TGTGCCAGCAGCCCCCTTTCGCTGAGGCAGCTCTATGGCTACACCTTC
12,TRBV13,.,.,TRBJ1-4,CASSLGTEKLFF,TGTGCCAGCAGCCTTGGTACAGAAAAACTGTTTTTT
15,TRBV7-6,.,.,TRBJ2-5,CASSLGEGDQETQYF,TGTGCCAGCAGCTTAGGAGAGGGGGATCAAGAGACCCAGTACTTC
12,TRBV18,.,.,TRBJ2-7,CASSATVREQYF,TGTGCCAGCTCAGCTACCGTGAGGGAGCAGTACTTC
16,TRBV16,TRBD2,.,TRBJ2-7,CASSPSRSGRIFEQYF,TGTGCCAGCAGCCCCTCCCGTAGCGGGAGGATATTCGAGCAGTACTTC
15,TRBV27,TRBD1,.,TRBJ2-7,CASSLSTGVSYEQYF,TGTGCCAGCAGTTTATCGACAGGGGTCAGTTACGAGCAGTACTTC
14,TRBV5-1,TRBD1,.,TRBJ2-7,CASSGGQQLLEQYF,TGCGCCAGCAGCGGGGGACAGCAGCTACTCGAGCAGTACTTC
16,TRBV5-1,.,.,TRBJ2-5,CASSLAAGTLQETQYF,TGCGCCAGCAGCTTGGCCGCGGGGACCCTCCAAGAGACCCAGTACTTC
13,TRBV10-3,.,once,TRBJ1-2,CAISAGTTYGYTF,TGTGCCATCAGTGCTGGGACAACCTATGGCTACACCTTC
13,TRBV2,.,.,TRBJ2-3,CASWQGSTDTQYF,TGTGCCAGCTGGCAGGGTTCAACAGATACGCAGTATTTT
12,TRBV14,TRBD2,.,TRBJ2-1,CASSLGLDEQFF,TGTGCCAGCAGCCTAGGACTAGATGAGCAGTTCTTC
13,TRBV28,.,.,TRBJ1-5,CASRSNSNQPQHF,TGTGCCAGCAGGTCTAATAGCAATCAGCCCCAGCATTTT
13,TRBV6-5,.,.,TRBJ1-2,CASKTGGNYGYTF,TGTGCCAGCAAAACGGGGGGGAACTATGGCTACACCTTC